This T cell receptor beta chain was sequenced in a study of cytomegalovirus exposure and HLA in healthy donors. With respect to this clone: Its specificity is not known.

Study-level findings and limits: Despite most TCR sequences being rare, some public TCRs occurred in many donors.

Trimming cost V 0 bases and J 5 bases, with 16 bases left between them. Germline lookup yields CDR1 GTSNPN and CDR2 SVGIG (reference sequence). The CDR3 is 15 amino acids. This PCR relied on a set of 60 Vbeta primers and 13 Jbeta primers. Libraries were prepared by immunoSEQ multiplex PCR; TCRdb keeps only in-frame clonotypes and omits some of them. Found here are hundreds of thousands of clones, just under 85% of them singletons; the top ten hold 0.5% to 0.7%. The chain uses TRBV30 and TRBJ1-2, with TRBD1 as a possible D gene (5 bases). The sequencing sample was made of PBMCs. The receptor comes from a woman in her forties in good health and CMV-seronegative. The CDR3 DNA is TGTGCCTGGAGTGTACGAGAGCCTAGGGGATATGGCTACACCTTC. Translated, it gives CAWSVREPRGYGYTF. Full variable domain (missing parts from reference TRBV30 and TRBJ1-2): SQTIHQWPATLVQPVGSPLSLECTVEGTSNPNLYWYRQAAGRGLQLLFYSVGIGQISSEVPQNLSASRPQDRQFILSSKKLLLSDSGFYLCAWSVREPRGYGYTFGSGTRLTVV.